This T cell receptor beta chain originates from a study of cytomegalovirus exposure and HLA in healthy donors. General study points: In a later analysis, specific HLA alleles were associated with 16,000 or so TCR beta sequences at a 0.05 false discovery rate. Over 150 TCR beta chains were listed as cytomegalovirus-associated. TCR beta V- and J-gene trimming was later associated with a missense DCLRE1C variant.

The PCR was carried out with 60 Vbeta primers and 13 Jbeta primers. Authors' methods: Some 10 million shared chains were among the roughly 78 million unique TCR beta chains that a later analysis counted. Sequencing used immunoSEQ multiplex PCR; TCRdb keeps in-frame clones, though not all of them. Clone size and the V and J calls come from that table; the DNA yielded D and trimming. The data contain 170,000 or so clones, over 70% of them singletons. Germline CDR1 is ENHRY and CDR2 is SYGVKD. This CDR3 is built from 13 residues. Trimming removed 4 bases from V and 4 bases from J; junction bases left unmatched: 2. Notes on this clone: The antigen remains unidentified.

Sample: PBMCs. The source is a woman aged 30 to 39 in good health and CMV-seronegative. This chain joins TRBV10-3 and TRBJ2-7; 9 nucleotides agree with TRBD1. The CDR3 sequence: CAISGGQGYEQYF. The CDR3 DNA reads as TGTGCCATCAGTGGGGGACAGGGTTACGAGCAGTACTTC.